This T cell receptor beta chain was identified during a study of blood T cell repertoires in COVID-19. About the research overall: Some COVID-19 samples were acute and others convalescent; all came from the United States, Italy and Spain.

Original handling: Nucleated cell counts were estimated from reference gene primer amplification. Clones were sequenced by immunoSEQ multiplex PCR, and TCRdb holds only the in-frame ones, with some missing. Clonal size and the V and J genes are those of that table, whereas D and trimming came from the DNA. The table includes 200,000 to 250,000 clones, roughly nine tenths detected once. The study drew participants aged about 18 to 95 years from 24 US areas. CDR3 length: 12 amino acids. The V segment lost 4 bases and the J segment 9 bases; nucleotides outside the gene matches: 1. Germline V gene data show CDR1 as LGHNA and CDR2 as YNFKEQ.

The rearrangement joins TRBV4-2 to TRBJ2-1; 9 bases map to TRBD1. The receptor was derived from a man aged 30 to 39 who had recovered from COVID-19. Sequencing used PBMCs or T cells enriched from blood (not recorded which). In DNA form, the CDR3 reads TGTGCCAGCAGCCTGGACAGGGGTGAGCAGTTCTTC. Protein product: CASSLDRGEQFF.